Sequencing of this TCR beta chain was carried out in a study of blood T cell repertoires in COVID-19 (dated by TCRdb to the early 2020s). Study-level background: Samples from collaborators originated in the United States, Italy and Spain and spanned both the acute and convalescent phases of COVID-19. The prospective study material was composed of cDNA or gDNA derived from T cells, B-cell-depleted T cells, or PBMCs. Deeply sampled blood TCRbeta repertoires from subjects exposed to, actively infected with, or recovered from COVID-19 were included in the dataset. A freely available public database, intended as a resource for researchers studying the immune response to SARS-CoV-2, is where the repertoires were released. Samples were obtained from the ongoing ImmuneRACE study (first 160 participants) and from 1,254 subjects provided by 6 global collaborators. A de-identified subject ID, COVID-19 status, age in years and sex were almost always included in the sample metadata. Where available, HLA class I and class II types were obtained from metadata supplied by the sample provider rather than from assay-based typing.

What the authors observed across the whole study: How much clinical and demographic metadata was included differed by source and by participant, and the metadata was provided uncurated.

TCRbeta CDR3 regions were amplified from genomic DNA using the immunoSEQ Assay, a bias-controlled multiplex PCR. Under the source paper's analysis protocol: The number of nucleated cells in each sample was estimated by amplification of reference gene primers within the assay. To quantify the absolute abundance of each unique TCRbeta CDR3 rearrangement, sequence reads were collapsed and filtered. For each sample, productive Simpson clonality was calculated by taking the square root of Simpson's diversity index across productive rearrangements. The source is immuneACCESS, and TCRdb retained only in-frame sequences with V and J called. Part of the clones is not carried over; for the studies checked, unresolved V genes explain less than half of this, and the remainder is unexplained. Clone size and V and J calls were adopted from that table, with D and trimming inferred from the DNA. This sample holds approximately 330,000 clones; nearly 90% were observed only once. Of the sample, under 1.1% is held by the ten largest clones.

One collaborating source in Seattle enrolled patients while the patients were actively infected and followed the patients over time throughout the course of disease. Whole blood was collected in K2EDTA tubes by collaborating institutions according to the institutions' own protocols. For TCRbeta analysis, collaborators shipped samples as frozen whole blood, isolated PBMCs, or DNA extracted from either of those sample types. From its cysteine to its phenylalanine, the CDR3 spans 11 amino acids. CDR3 DNA only is kept here, 33 bases in frame from base 1. V loses 5 bases, J loses 7 bases, and the germline ends lie 9 bases apart. According to the germline V gene (reference sequence), CDR1 reads DFQATT and CDR2 reads SNEGSKA. About this clone: What antigen it recognizes has not been identified. Base qualities are not recorded, but no much larger clone differs from it by a single base.

Sequenced: peripheral blood. Here the chain combines TRBV20-1 and TRBJ1-3, with an unclear D gene assignment. This clonotype originated in a woman in her thirties or forties with COVID-19, enrolled during active disease. The CDR3 here reads CSAPIGNTIYF. At the DNA level, the sequence is TGCAGTGCTCCCATCGGGAACACCATATATTTT.